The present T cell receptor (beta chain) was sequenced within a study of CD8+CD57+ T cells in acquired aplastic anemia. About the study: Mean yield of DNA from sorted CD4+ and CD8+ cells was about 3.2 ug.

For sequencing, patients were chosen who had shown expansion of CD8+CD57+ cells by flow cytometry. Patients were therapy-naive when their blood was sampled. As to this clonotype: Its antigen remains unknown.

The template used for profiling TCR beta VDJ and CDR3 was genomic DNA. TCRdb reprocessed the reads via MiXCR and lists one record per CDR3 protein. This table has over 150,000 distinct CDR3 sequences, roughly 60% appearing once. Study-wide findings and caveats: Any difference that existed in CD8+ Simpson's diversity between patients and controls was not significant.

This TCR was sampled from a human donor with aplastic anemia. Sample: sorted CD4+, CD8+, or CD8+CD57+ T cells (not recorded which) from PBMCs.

CDR3 in amino acids: CAITIKQGYEQFF. CDR3 coding DNA: TGTGCCATCACAATCAAACAGGGGTATGAGCAGTTCTTC. The rearrangement links TRBV10-3 to TRBJ2-1; 7 nucleotides match TRBD1. The trim removed 7 bases at V and 8 bases at J, leaving 8 bases unmatched. The CDR3 consists of 13 residues. Per the germline V gene, CDR1 is ENHRY and CDR2 is SYGVKD.